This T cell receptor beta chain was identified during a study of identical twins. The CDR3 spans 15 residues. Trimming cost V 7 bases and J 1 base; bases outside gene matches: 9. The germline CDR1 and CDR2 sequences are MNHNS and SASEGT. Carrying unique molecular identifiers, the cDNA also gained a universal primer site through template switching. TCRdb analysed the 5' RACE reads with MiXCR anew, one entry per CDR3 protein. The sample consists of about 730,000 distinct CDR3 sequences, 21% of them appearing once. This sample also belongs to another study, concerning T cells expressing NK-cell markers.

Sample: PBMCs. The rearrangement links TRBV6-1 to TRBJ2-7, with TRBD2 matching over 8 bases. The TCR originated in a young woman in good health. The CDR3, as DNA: TGTGCCAGCATTGGCGGAACTAGCGGATCCTACGAGCAGTACTTC. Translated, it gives CASIGGTSGSYEQYF.